This entry lists 21 T cell receptor beta chains sequenced from one sample in a study of T cells in women clearing cervical HPV infection. The data were produced by immunoSEQ multiplex PCR, yet TCRdb's version contains in-frame clones alone and is incomplete. The specimen's table records tens of thousands of clones. The specimen was blood buffy coat. These receptors were taken from a woman between 18 and 75 years old with a cervical HPV16 infection that either progressed to CIN3+ or cleared (not recorded which).

With respect to this clone: The read is 3 residues too short to cover the CDR3 end, so that end is filled in from the germline J gene. The chain couples TRBV14 to TRBJ2-2; 7 bases fit TRBD1. The CDR3 has 15 residues. Germline lookup yields CDR1 SGHDN and CDR2 FVKESK. After removal of 5 bases from V and 5 bases from J, the junction contained 8 bases not matched to a gene. The DNA read from the CDR3 is TGTGCCAGCAGCTCACAGGGGCTAAGGACCGGGGAG. Its translation: CASSSQGLRTGE. The whole CDR3 sequence reads CASSSQGLRTGELFF.

For this clone: The read terminates 3 residues before the CDR3 end, so the remaining end is supplied by the germline J gene. V usage is TRBV18 and J usage is TRBJ1-6; 8 nucleotides line up with TRBD1. Germline assignment: CDR1 KGHSH and CDR2 LQKENI. The CDR3 has 15 residues. The V segment lost 5 bases and the J segment 7 bases; nucleotides outside the gene matches: 7. CDR3 bases read: TGTGCCAGCTCAGAAGGACAGGGCAGAAATTCACCC. Protein product: CASSEGQGRNSP. The full CDR3 reads CASSEGQGRNSPLHF.

On this clone itself: The read comes to an end 3 residues before the CDR3 does, leaving the germline J gene to fill in the end. J is TRBJ1-2 and V is TRBV7-2; no firm D call. This CDR3 contains 14 residues. Germline assignment: CDR1 SGHTA and CDR2 FQGNSA. Partial CDR3 DNA: TGTGCCAGCAGCCCTAGCCCCGCTTCCTACGAC. Translating it yields CASSPSPASYD. In full, the CDR3 is CASSPSPASYDYTF.

Concerning this clone itself: The DNA ends 3 residues before the CDR3 does, and the rest of the CDR3 is filled in from the germline J gene. J is TRBJ1-4 and V is TRBV10-3; TRBD1 matches at 8 bases. Germline loops: CDR1 ENHRY, CDR2 SYGVKD. Losses at the gene ends were 10 bases for V and 7 bases for J; bases not matched to a gene: 11. The CDR3 extends over 14 amino acids. Incomplete CDR3 DNA: TGTGCCACCGGGCGGGGGACAGGCGGTGAAAAA. Amino acid sequence: CATGRGTGGEK. The entire CDR3 protein reads CATGRGTGGEKLFF.

Of note for this clone: The sequenced fragment ends 3 residues before the CDR3 boundary, so the rest is inferred from the germline J gene. The chain employs TRBV4-1 and TRBJ1-3; 11 nucleotides agree with TRBD1. The CDR3 loop spans 18 amino acids. Unmatched junction bases numbered 6, after V lost 2 bases and J lost 0 bases. CDR1 and CDR2 from the germline V gene are MGHRA and YSYEKL. The CDR3 loop reads CASSQPGQGVISGNTIYF. The CDR3 DNA, read in part, is TGCGCCAGCAGCCAACCGGGACAGGGGGTTATCTCTGGAAACACC.

As concerns this clone: Coverage ceases 3 residues before the CDR3 finishes, and the germline J gene fills in the end. The chain combines TRBV30 with TRBJ2-3, with D hard to call. V lost 3 bases to trimming and J lost 0 bases, with 4 bases between them. CDR1 GTSNPN and CDR2 SVGIG come from the germline V gene (reference sequence). CDR3 size: 12 residues. Incomplete CDR3 DNA: TGTGCCTGGAGCCCTAGCACAGATACG. Translation: CAWSPSTDT. The full CDR3 protein reads CAWSPSTDTQYF.

As for this clone: The CDR3 is cut off 3 residues early in the read; its end comes from the germline J gene. V usage is TRBV7-2 and J usage is TRBJ2-3, with TRBD1 as a possible D gene (6 bases). CDR1 is SGHTA and CDR2 is FQGNSA in the germline V gene. Trimming stripped 5 bases from V and 5 bases from J, with 17 bases between. This CDR3 region has 15 residues. CDR3 in amino acids: CASSTGQTGRDTQYF. The sequenced CDR3 bases are TGTGCCAGCAGCACTGGACAGACGGGGAGAGATACG.

Turning to this clone: The sequence runs out 3 residues before the end of the CDR3; the remainder is reconstructed from the germline J gene. This rearrangement joins TRBV20-1 to TRBJ2-3; a possible D gene is TRBD1 (6 bases). CDR3 length: 15 residues. From germline, CDR1 is DFQATT and CDR2 SNEGSKA (reference sequence). V lost 6 bases, J lost 3 bases, and 19 bases lay in between. The covered CDR3 bases are TGCAGTGCACAGAGAGGGGGTTTCCGGACAGATACG. Translating gives CSAQRGGFRTDT. The whole CDR3 protein reads CSAQRGGFRTDTQYF.

Of note for this clone: At one boundary the junction diverges from the germline segment, which might be a read error. Read data end 3 residues before the CDR3 end; the end is taken from the germline J gene. In the same sample, other DNA sequences code for this CDR3. The J gene is TRBJ1-3, the V gene TRBV23-1; D may be TRBD1 (5 bases). TRBV23-1 is marked as an open reading frame, function uncertain. The CDR3 has 18 residues. CDR3: CASSHSLGGGTAGNTIYF. The CDR3 DNA, read in part, is TGCGCCAGCAGTCACTCTCTAGGCGGGGGAACGGCTGGAAACACG.

In the case of this clone: The read ends 3 residues before the CDR3 terminus; that terminus is restored from the germline J gene. The chain recombines TRBV18 with TRBJ1-2; 7 bases agree with TRBD1. Germline V gene data show CDR1 as KGHSH and CDR2 as LQKENI. There are 15 residues in the CDR3. The CDR3 spells CASSRGQRRNNDYTF. The sequenced part of the CDR3 DNA is TGTGCCAGCTCACGGGGACAGCGACGAAACAATGAC.

Details on this clone: The read terminates 3 residues ahead of where the CDR3 ends, so the germline J gene completes it. V usage is TRBV11-3 and J usage is TRBJ2-3; 9 bases line up with TRBD2. This CDR3 comprises 15 residues. The junction had 4 bases not matched to a gene; V was cut back by 5 bases and J by 1 base. Per the germline V gene, CDR1 is SGHNT and CDR2 is YENEEA. The CDR3 bases that were read are TGTGCCAGCAGCCTGACTAGCGGCGGCACAGATACG. Encoded protein: CASSLTSGGTDT. The whole CDR3 sequence reads CASSLTSGGTDTQYF.

Comment on this clone: One junction end does not reproduce the germline sequence, and a read error may be involved. The read finishes 3 residues shy of the CDR3 end, and the germline J gene is used to complete it. The chain carries TRBV4-2 and TRBJ2-7; 10 bases fit TRBD2. Germline V gene sequence: CDR1 LGHNA, CDR2 YNFKEQ. The CDR3 is 15 residues long. CDR3 residues: CASSPQASGSYEQYF. CDR3 DNA (partial): TGCGCCAGCAGCCCACAGGCTAGCGGGAGCTACGAG.

The CDR3: CASSFIEQGTEAFF. The DNA read from the CDR3 is TGTGCCAGCAGCTTCATAGAGCAGGGCACTGAA. This rearrangement joins TRBV7-9 to TRBJ1-1, with TRBD1 as a possible D gene (5 bases). The CDR3 is cut off 3 residues early in the read; its end comes from the germline J gene. V shed 3 bases and J shed 4 bases, with 12 bases lying between them. This CDR3 contains 14 residues. Germline CDR1 reads SEHNR; CDR2 reads FQNEAQ (reference sequence).

Comments on this clone: The read gets to within 3 residues of the CDR3 end, and the germline J gene fills in the rest. This sequence joins TRBV29-1 and TRBJ2-5; 7 bases line up with TRBD1. Germline CDR1 is SQVTM and CDR2 is ANQGSEA. CDR3 size: 12 residues. The junction had 8 bases not matched to a gene; V was cut back by 8 bases and J by 5 bases. The chain's CDR3 is CSLQGLVETQYF. Incomplete CDR3 DNA: TGCAGCTTACAGGGGCTGGTGGAGACC.

Comments on this clone: The CDR3 end falls 3 residues outside the read, so it is completed with the germline J gene. This rearrangement joins TRBV20-1 to TRBJ1-1; no reliable D call. The CDR3 has 14 residues. Germline V lookup: CDR1 DFQATT, CDR2 SNEGSKA (reference sequence). Trimming pared 8 bases from V and 1 base from J, leaving 17 bases between. CDR3 region: CSSIRMDSNTEAFF. The covered CDR3 bases are TGCAGTTCCATCCGCATGGACTCGAACACTGAA.

Regarding this clone: The read ends 3 residues before the CDR3 terminus; that terminus is restored from the germline J gene. The V gene is TRBV20-1, the J gene TRBJ2-7; 9 bases are a match to TRBD2. This CDR3 has 15 amino acids. V lost 0 bases and J lost 3; bases outside the gene matches: 6. Germline CDR1 is DFQATT and CDR2 is SNEGSKA (reference sequence). Incomplete CDR3 DNA: TGCAGTGCTAGAGAACCTAGCGGGAAGAACTACGAG. This translates into CSAREPSGKNYE. Given in full, the CDR3 is CSAREPSGKNYEQYF.

As concerns this clone: Read data end 3 residues before the CDR3 end; the end is taken from the germline J gene. This chain uses TRBV7-2 with TRBJ2-3; a possible D gene is TRBD1 (5 bases). CDR3 length: 15 amino acids. Trimming pared 5 bases from V and 1 base from J, leaving 13 bases between. Germline CDR1 SGHTA, CDR2 FQGNSA. The CDR3 here is CASSPPGLGTDTQYF. The sequenced CDR3 bases are TGTGCCAGCAGCCCTCCAGGGCTGGGCACAGATACG.

Concerning this clone itself: The read ends 3 residues before the CDR3 terminus; that terminus is restored from the germline J gene. The chain couples TRBV20-1 to TRBJ2-7; D is possibly TRBD2 (6 bases). Trimming stripped 3 bases from V and 4 bases from J, with 13 bases between. The length of the CDR3 is 13 residues. Germline V gives CDR1 DFQATT, CDR2 SNEGSKA (reference sequence). CDR3 bases read: TGCAGTGCTAGTATGGACTACGGGTACGAG. Encoded protein: CSASMDYGYE. The entire CDR3 is CSASMDYGYEQYF.

For this clone: Read sequence stops 3 residues before the CDR3 end, and the germline J gene provides the missing end. The chain has TRBV2 and TRBJ2-3; the D gene is possibly TRBD2 (7 bases). Deletions cut 2 bases from V and 4 bases from J, with 16 bases between. The CDR3 is made up of 16 amino acids. Germline V gene lookup returns CDR1 SNHLY and CDR2 FYNNEI. CDR3 region: CASSELGGRRADTQYF. The DNA read from the CDR3 is TGTGCCAGCAGTGAACTCGGGGGGCGTCGGGCAGATACG.

As concerns this clone: Read sequence stops 3 residues before the CDR3 end, and the germline J gene provides the missing end. The chain has TRBV19 and TRBJ2-1; maybe TRBD1 (5 bases). This CDR3 has 13 amino acids. Germline CDR1 reads LNHDA; CDR2 reads SQIVND (reference sequence). The V end lost 1 base, the J end lost 9 bases, and 10 bases lay between the germline ends. The sequenced part of the CDR3 DNA is TGTGCCAGTAGTATAGCCGGACATAGTGAG. Its translation is CASSIAGHSE. Given in full, the CDR3 is CASSIAGHSEQFF. The variable domain in full, with the rest retrieved from reference TRBV19 and TRBJ2-1, is DGGITQSPKYLFRKEGQNVTLSCEQNLNHDAMYWYRQDPGQGLRLIYYSQIVNDFQKGDIAEGYSVSREKKESFPLTVTSAQKNPTAFYLCASSIAGHSEQFFGPGTRLTVL.

Concerning this clone itself: The read finishes 3 residues shy of the CDR3 end, and the germline J gene is used to complete it. The V call is TRBV11-2, the J call TRBJ2-5, with 7 bases that match TRBD1. This CDR3 comprises 15 residues. J was trimmed by 2 bases and V by 4 bases; bases with no gene match: 7. The V gene's germline CDR1 is SGHAT and CDR2 FQNNGV. The covered CDR3 bases are TGTGCCAGCAGCTCAACAGGGGCCTTACAAGAGACC. Residues: CASSSTGALQET. The complete CDR3 reads CASSSTGALQETQYF.